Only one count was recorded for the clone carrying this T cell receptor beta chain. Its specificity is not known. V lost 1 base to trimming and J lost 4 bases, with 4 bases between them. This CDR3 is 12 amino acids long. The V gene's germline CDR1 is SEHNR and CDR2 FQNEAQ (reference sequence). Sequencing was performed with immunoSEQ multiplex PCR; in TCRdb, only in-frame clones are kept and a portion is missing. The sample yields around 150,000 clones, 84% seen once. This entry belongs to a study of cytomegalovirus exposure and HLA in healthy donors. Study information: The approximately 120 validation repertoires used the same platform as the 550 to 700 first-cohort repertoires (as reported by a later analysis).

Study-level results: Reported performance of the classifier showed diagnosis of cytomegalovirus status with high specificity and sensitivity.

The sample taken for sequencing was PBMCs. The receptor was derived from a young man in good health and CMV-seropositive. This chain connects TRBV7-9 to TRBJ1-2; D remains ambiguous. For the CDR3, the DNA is TGTGCCAGCAGCTTAGACAGCTATGGCTACACCTTC. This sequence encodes CASSLDSYGYTF.